A single sample gave rise to the 4 T cell receptor beta chains below, sequenced in a study of CD8 T cells in ankylosing spondylitis listed by TCRdb under 2017. Libraries were made using 5' RACE. The sample was run on an Illumina HiSeq 2500. TCRdb took the public reads, trimmed them with fastp at Q25, ran MiXCR for clone calling and kept in-frame beta chains. Under each unique CDR3 protein, matching rows form one entry showing the most common genes and DNA. Recorded for this sample are a few hundred thousand distinct CDR3 sequences; 20% to 25% of them occurred a single time. The ten largest clonotypes hold about 3.5% of the sample. The source material was blood, either unsorted or a sorted T cell fraction (not recorded which). These receptors were collected from a female donor with ankylosing spondylitis or in good health (not recorded which).

V and J are TRBV20-1 and TRBJ2-2; no reliable D call. V was shortened by 3 bases and J by 8 bases, with 13 bases between the two germline ends. CDR1 and CDR2 (germline): DFQATT, SNEGSKA (reference sequence). CDR3 length equals 13 residues. CDR3 DNA sequence: TGCAGTGCTAGGGAGTCGCTAAATGGGGAGCTGTTTTTT. Translation gives CSARESLNGELFF.

The V call is TRBV6-2 or TRBV6-3, the J call TRBJ2-1; 9 nucleotides line up with TRBD2. The germline CDR1 and CDR2 sequences are MNHEY and SVGEGT. With V trimmed by 6 bases and J by 8 bases, 11 bases remained unmatched. The CDR3 spans 15 residues. The CDR3 DNA is TGTGCCAGCAGCCACGCTGGCGGGAGGGTGGATGAGCAGTTCTTC. Amino acids: CASSHAGGRVDEQFF.

This clonotype was observed a handful of times. The rearrangement links TRBV7-9 to TRBJ2-1, with D hard to call. Germline CDR1 reads SEHNR; CDR2 reads FQNEAQ (reference sequence). The V end was cut by 2 bases, the J end by 6 bases, with 8 bases between. This CDR3 region has 13 residues. In nucleotides, the CDR3 is TGTGCCAGCAGCTTATTTGGCGGCAATGAGCAGTTCTTC. Translating it yields CASSLFGGNEQFF. The entire variable domain, with the rest obtained from reference TRBV7-9 and TRBJ2-1, is as follows: DTGVSQNPRHKITKRGQNVTFRCDPISEHNRLYWYRQTLGQGPEFLTYFQNEAQLEKSRLLSDRFSAERPKGSFSTLEIQRTEQGDSAMYLCASSLFGGNEQFFGPGTRLTVL.

In its sample, this clonotype was seen many times. A junction end diverges from the germline sequence, so it may reflect a read error. The chain has TRBV12-3 or TRBV12-4 and TRBJ2-7, with 9 bases lining up with TRBD1. This CDR3 is built from 15 residues. The CDR3 reads CASCRGDRVSDEQYF. The CDR3 bases are TGTGCCAGCTGCAGGGGGGACAGGGTCTCCGACGAGCAGTACTTC.